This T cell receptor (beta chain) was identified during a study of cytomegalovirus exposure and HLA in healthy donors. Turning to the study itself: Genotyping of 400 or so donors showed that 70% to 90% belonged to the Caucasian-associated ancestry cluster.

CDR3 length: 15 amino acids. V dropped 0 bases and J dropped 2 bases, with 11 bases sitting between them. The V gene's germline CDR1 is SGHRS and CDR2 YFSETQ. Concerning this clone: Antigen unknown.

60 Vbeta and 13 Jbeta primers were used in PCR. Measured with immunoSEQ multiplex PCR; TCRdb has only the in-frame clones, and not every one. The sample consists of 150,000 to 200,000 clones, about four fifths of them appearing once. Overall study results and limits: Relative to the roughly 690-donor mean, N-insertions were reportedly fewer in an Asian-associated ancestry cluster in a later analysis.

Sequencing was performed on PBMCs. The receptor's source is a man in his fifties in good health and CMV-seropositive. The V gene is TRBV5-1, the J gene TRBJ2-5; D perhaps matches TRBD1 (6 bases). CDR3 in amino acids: CASSLGSGVQETQYF. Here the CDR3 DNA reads TGCGCCAGCAGCTTGGGGTCAGGGGTTCAAGAGACCCAGTACTTC.